A selection of T cell receptor beta chains follows, all from one sample in a study of OX40 agonist ivuxolimab in advanced cancers. Method: immunoSEQ multiplex PCR; TCRdb's copy keeps in-frame clones and lacks some. The data contain over 45,000 clones, under 85% of them singletons. The sequencing used CD4+ or CD8+ T cells sorted from blood, collected in a trial of the OX40 agonist ivuxolimab. The receptor set was obtained from an adult with an advanced solid tumor such as melanoma, head and neck, liver or kidney cancer. Both conserved end residues are trimmed from each CDR3.

CDR3aa	v_gene
ASSQEALETQY	TRBV4-2
ASSPGLAGVETQY	TRBV5-1
ATSRDGPTIY	TRBV15
SVRTESGYGYT	TRBV29-1
ASSRSSGSGTDTQY	TRBV11-3
ASSPFPGPNNEQF	TRBV18
ASRSSGTETQY	TRBV6-1
AWSVGNEQF	TRBV30
ASSLRQGLLDNEQF	TRBV11-2
ATAPSGGQETQY	TRBV6-5
ASSEAVGSYNEQF	TRBV6-1
ASSRNSGANVLT	TRBV25-1
ASSSGISSLTDTQY	TRBV11-3
ASRAVGGPYNEQF	TRBV6-5
ASSYGDSYNEQF	TRBV27
ASSLRWGGRWETQY	TRBV28
ASSLGIEGVAF	TRBV6-5
ASSLELGVTYEQY	TRBV7-9
ASRGTSSYNEQF	TRBV5-4
ASTPTVLSSYEQY	TRBV6-1
ASSRSRTDSTDTQY	TRBV21-1
ASSLETVPNTEAF	TRBV5-1
AWSEGLADNEQF	TRBV30
ASSPSGNEKLF	TRBV18
ASSQDGRYEQY	TRBV19
ASSRWDTQY	TRBV19
SVTPRGGSYEQY	TRBV29-1
ASSLALVGYEQY	TRBV7-2
ASSPSSGRAF	TRBV7-3
ASSLYMGVHVATEAF	TRBV5-6
ASSSYREGATDTQY	TRBV5-4
ASSIGWQGINTGELF	TRBV19
AWSAGFDQPQH	TRBV30
ASSILTSSDIQY	TRBV19
ASSVGGLAGASEQF	TRBV9
ASSFEQNFEKLF	TRBV5-4
ASSVGAGNQPQH	TRBV9
ASSLKSSETPNTGELF	TRBV5-1
ASSLGIETQY	TRBV7-9
ASSDPGPGRTEAF	TRBV2